The source of this T cell receptor beta chain is a study of cytotoxic CD8 clonotypes in ibrutinib-treated CLL. The V and J ends lost 5 bases and 5 bases respectively, with 16 bases between them. Looked up from germline, CDR1 is LNHDA and CDR2 is SQIVND (reference sequence). This CDR3 spans 15 amino acids. About this clone itself: The antigen remains unidentified.

Sequencing was performed with immunoSEQ multiplex PCR; in TCRdb, only in-frame clones are kept and a portion is missing. This sample has some 150,000 clones, with 80% found just once. Study-level results: Treatment saw public clonotypes, which were uncommon, either contract or stay stable. In comparison with age-matched healthy donors, baseline clonality was higher and tracked circulating CD8+ T-cell counts.

The chain links TRBV19 to TRBJ1-5; D gene unclear. The sequenced sample was PBMCs, obtained after 36 months of ibrutinib treatment. This receptor was obtained from a human donor with chronic lymphocytic leukemia. The CDR3 here is CASSFGMGYYQPQHF. The DNA for the CDR3 is TGTGCCAGTAGTTTTGGTATGGGGTACTATCAGCCCCAGCATTTT.